Listed below are T cell receptor beta chains from one sample, sequenced in a study of blood T cell repertoires in COVID-19. TCRdb keeps only in-frame clones here, not all; method: immunoSEQ multiplex PCR. The table shows approximately 190,000 clones, with about 85% occurring only once. Sequenced sample: PBMCs or T cells enriched from blood (not recorded which). Receptors originate from a woman aged 35 to 49 in a cohort exposed to, infected with or recovered from COVID-19 (not recorded which). CDR3s include the opening cysteine and the closing phenylalanine or tryptophan.

j_call v_call cdr3_length cdr3_aa
TRBJ2-7 TRBV4-1 13 CASSLGQNTEQYF
TRBJ1-1 TRBV2 12 CASNRMNTEAFF
TRBJ1-5 TRBV21-1 15 CASSKVGSSNQPQHF
TRBJ1-1 TRBV27 12 CASSLHRGKAFF
TRBJ2-7 TRBV19 14 CASSPGTGAYEQYF
TRBJ1-2 TRBV27 13 CASSLGQAYGYTF
TRBJ1-1 TRBV5-1 15 CASSLVPEGGTEAFF
TRBJ2-1 TRBV19 19 CASSRVIKTSGLSYNEQFF
TRBJ1-5 TRBV6-5 14 CASSTGGGRQPQHF
TRBJ1-1 TRBV7-9 14 CASSLDGSGTEAFF
TRBJ1-1 TRBV10-3 14 CAISGTGAPTEAFF
TRBJ1-2 TRBV5-1 17 CASSWNLIRQGTYGYTF
TRBJ1-1 TRBV7-9 14 CASSPPGRGTEAFF
TRBJ1-3 TRBV2 16 CASSPEGRSSGNTIYF
TRBJ1-1 TRBV30 14 CAWSVGHFNTEAFF
TRBJ1-1 TRBV11-2 12 CASSFRGPEAFF
TRBJ2-2 TRBV11-3 15 CASSPSGRNTGELFF
TRBJ2-7 TRBV7-8 16 CASSLGDRGRLYEQYF
TRBJ2-1 TRBV19 16 CASSIFAGGTYNEQFF
TRBJ2-7 TRBV4-1 15 CASSQVETGAYEQYF
TRBJ1-1 TRBV27 13 CASSLSRNTEAFF
TRBJ2-2 TRBV7-9 12 CASSSDTGELFF
TRBJ1-4 TRBV7-2 15 CASSPRTGSSEKLFF
TRBJ1-1 TRBV29-1 13 CSVELGGDTEAFF
TRBJ2-3 TRBV6-2/TRBV6-3 14 CASSYSRGLDTQYF
TRBJ2-7 TRBV7-9 15 CASSKTSGGTLEQYF
TRBJ2-7 TRBV28 13 CASSPLTGGEQYF
TRBJ2-3 TRBV3-1/TRBV3-2 15 CASSAPSVSTDTQYF
TRBJ2-2 TRBV28 14 CASSLPRDTGELFF
TRBJ2-2 TRBV20-1 13 CSAIERSTGELFF
TRBJ2-7 TRBV5-4 13 CASSSTRGYEQYF
TRBJ2-1 TRBV27 14 CASRSGLANNEQFF
TRBJ2-3 TRBV5-1 14 CASSLEFAPDTQYF
TRBJ1-6 TRBV5-6 16 CASRNGAEVKNSPLHF
TRBJ1-1 TRBV2 14 CASGMSGGGTEAFF
TRBJ2-1 TRBV7-9 15 CASSLGDRGYNEQFF
TRBJ2-2 TRBV18 14 CASSPDSNTGELFF
TRBJ1-1 TRBV11-3 13 CASSLVPGTEAFF
TRBJ1-3 TRBV19 18 CASSIKLQGTYSGNTIYF
TRBJ1-2 TRBV7-9 14 CASSYGGRNAGYTF
TRBJ1-6 TRBV18 15 CASSRATGGPSPLHF
TRBJ1-1 TRBV6-5 14 CASSSGGRAPEAFF
TRBJ2-5 TRBV6-5 14 CASSYFAGGETQYF
TRBJ2-5 TRBV28 17 CARWGLAGGPRQETQYF
TRBJ1-2 TRBV27 16 CASSSLGTGGNYGYTF
TRBJ2-1 TRBV19 15 CASRDRASSYNEQFF
TRBJ2-7 TRBV27 14 CASSLSGGTVEQYF
TRBJ2-5 TRBV28 14 CASSPPGTVETQYF
TRBJ2-5 TRBV4-1 14 CASSQGLGMETQYF
TRBJ1-5 TRBV10-3 20 CAISEHQDRGETPGGQPQHF
TRBJ1-5 TRBV4-1 13 CASSQNRNQPQHF
TRBJ1-1 TRBV6-5 14 CASMAPGQNTEAFF
TRBJ2-3 TRBV27 13 CASSSTYTDTQYF
TRBJ1-4 TRBV7-9 14 CASSSPGGWEKLFF
TRBJ1-4 TRBV4-3 17 CASSQDPPSVFDEKLFF
TRBJ2-7 TRBV27 15 CASSLDRGLGYEQYF
TRBJ1-1 TRBV5-1 15 CASSLTGHLGTEAFF